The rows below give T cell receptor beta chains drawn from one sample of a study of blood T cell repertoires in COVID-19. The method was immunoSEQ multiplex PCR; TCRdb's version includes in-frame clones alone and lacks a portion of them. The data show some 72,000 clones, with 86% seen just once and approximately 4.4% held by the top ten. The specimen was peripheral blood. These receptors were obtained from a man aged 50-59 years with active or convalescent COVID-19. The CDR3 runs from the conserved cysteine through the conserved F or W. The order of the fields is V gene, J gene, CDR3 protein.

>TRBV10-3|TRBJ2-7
CATNGGVSYEQYF
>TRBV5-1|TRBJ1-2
CASSLAFSAGLHGYTF
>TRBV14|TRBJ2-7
CASSQAPGHYYEQYF
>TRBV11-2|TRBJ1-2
CASSLRGGYTF
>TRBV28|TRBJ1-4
CASSPNGAGAQGEKLFF
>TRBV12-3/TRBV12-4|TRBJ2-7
CASSPFGGEQYF
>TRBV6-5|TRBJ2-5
CASVGTGETQYF
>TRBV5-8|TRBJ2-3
CASSLGLAGTDTQYF
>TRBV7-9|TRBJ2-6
CASSPYQEAGANVLTF
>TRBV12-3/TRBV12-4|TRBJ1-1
CASSSTGPTEAFF
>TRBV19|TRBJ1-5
CASSIGGGNNQPQHF
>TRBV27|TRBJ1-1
CASSLSNGMAEAFF
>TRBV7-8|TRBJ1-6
CASSLQTYNSPLHF
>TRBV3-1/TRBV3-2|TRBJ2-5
CASSVSSGGPQETQYF
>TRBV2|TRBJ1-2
CASSQPTGSYGYTF
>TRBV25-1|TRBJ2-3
CASRKEGIPDTQYF
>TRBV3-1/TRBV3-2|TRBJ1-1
CASSQRDSSTEAFF
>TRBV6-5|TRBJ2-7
CASRSGQGPYEQYF
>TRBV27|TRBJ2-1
CASSQTGGSYNEQFF
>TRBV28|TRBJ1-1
CASSPYQGSMNTEAFF
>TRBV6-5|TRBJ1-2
CASRREGDGYTF
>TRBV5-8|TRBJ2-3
CASSRRDSRSTDTQYF
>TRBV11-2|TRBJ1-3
CASSPDTGNTIYF
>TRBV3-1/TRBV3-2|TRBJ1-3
CASSLRAGGNTIYF
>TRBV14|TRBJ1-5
CASSQAERTRSISNQPQHF
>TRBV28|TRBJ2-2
CASSSIAGANTGELFF
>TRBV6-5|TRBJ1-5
CASRSSEVSNQPQHF
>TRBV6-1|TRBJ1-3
CASSEAGGFIGNTIYF
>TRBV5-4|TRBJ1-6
CASSLGTGSQNSPLHF
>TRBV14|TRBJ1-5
CARMVQVSNQPQHF
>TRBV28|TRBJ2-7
CASSSQGTGAGEQYF
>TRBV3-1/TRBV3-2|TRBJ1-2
CASSQKDGLWMPGGYTF
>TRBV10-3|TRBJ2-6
CAISESGALSGANVLTF
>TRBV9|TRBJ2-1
CASSVGPGGTGNEQFF
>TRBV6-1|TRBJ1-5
CASSEQQGGQPQHF
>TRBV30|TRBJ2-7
CAWSPPPSIYEQYF
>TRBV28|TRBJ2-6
CASSPTGANVLTF
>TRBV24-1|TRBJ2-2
CATQPGAGELFF
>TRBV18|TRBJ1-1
CATPGRVMNTEAFF
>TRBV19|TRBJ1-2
CASSIDWQANYGYTF
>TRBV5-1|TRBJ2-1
CASSLAGNNEQFF
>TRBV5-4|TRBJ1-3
CASSVGGNTIYF
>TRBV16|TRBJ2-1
CASSPPGGLDEQFF
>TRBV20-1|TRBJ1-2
CSASTSGNGYTF
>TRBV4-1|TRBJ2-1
CASSHPGQAYNEQFF
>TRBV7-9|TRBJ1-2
CASSPQGALPYGYTF
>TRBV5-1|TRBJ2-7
CASSLGQGGDEQYF
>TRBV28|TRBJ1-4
CASTTNEKLFF
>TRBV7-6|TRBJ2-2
CASSLIAGGIGELFF
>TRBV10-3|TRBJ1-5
CAISESGTEQPQHF
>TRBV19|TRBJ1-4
CASSTGQAKTKLFF
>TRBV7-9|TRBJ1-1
CASSTGQGKTEAFF
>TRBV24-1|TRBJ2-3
CATSDFGSRGGTDTQYF
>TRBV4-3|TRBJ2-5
CASSQDTGRAETQYF
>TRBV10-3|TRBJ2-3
CAIKSWTSGDTDTQYF
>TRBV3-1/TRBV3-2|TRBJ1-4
CASSPGTGNEKLFF
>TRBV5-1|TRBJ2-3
CASSYGDSTDTQYF
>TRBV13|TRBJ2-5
CASSLRDRMTQYF
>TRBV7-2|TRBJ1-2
CASSPGQGGYTF